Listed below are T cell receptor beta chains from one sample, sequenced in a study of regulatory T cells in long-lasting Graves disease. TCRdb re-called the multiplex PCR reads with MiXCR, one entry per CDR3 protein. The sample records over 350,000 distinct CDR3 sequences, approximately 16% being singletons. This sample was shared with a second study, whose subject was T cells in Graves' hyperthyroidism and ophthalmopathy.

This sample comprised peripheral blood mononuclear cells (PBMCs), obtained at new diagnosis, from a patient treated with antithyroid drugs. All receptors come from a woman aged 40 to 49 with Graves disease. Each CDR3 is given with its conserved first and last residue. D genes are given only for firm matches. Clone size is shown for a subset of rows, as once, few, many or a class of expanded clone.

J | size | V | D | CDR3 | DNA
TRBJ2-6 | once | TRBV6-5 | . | CASSYQPTVGANVLTF | TGTGCCAGCAGTTACCAACCCACGGTCGGGGCCAACGTCCTGACTTTC
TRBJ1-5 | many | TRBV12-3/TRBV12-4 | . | CASSFSGVINQPQHF | TGTGCCAGCAGTTTTTCGGGGGTCATCAATCAGCCCCAGCATTTT
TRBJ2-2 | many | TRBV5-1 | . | CASKARSSTGELFF | TGCGCCAGCAAAGCTCGGTCGAGCACCGGGGAGCTGTTTTTT
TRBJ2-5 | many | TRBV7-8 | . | CASSPYEETQYF | TGTGCCAGCAGCCCATACGAAGAGACCCAGTACTTC
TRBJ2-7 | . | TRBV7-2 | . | CASSPVGGGDYEQYF | TGTGCCAGCAGCCCCGTAGGGGGAGGTGACTACGAGCAGTACTTC
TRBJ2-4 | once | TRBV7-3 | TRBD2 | CARGGTRLVEFF | TGTGCCAGGGGGGGGACTAGGCTCGTAGAGTTCTTC
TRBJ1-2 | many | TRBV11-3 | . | CASSLERWGTPNYGYTF | TGTGCCAGCAGCTTAGAAAGGTGGGGAACTCCTAACTATGGCTACACCTTC
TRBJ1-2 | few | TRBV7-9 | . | CASSRMEVIYGYTF | TGTGCCAGCAGCCGTATGGAGGTTATCTATGGCTACACCTTC
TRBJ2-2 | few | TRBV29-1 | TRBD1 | CSVRQGGNTGELFF | TGCAGCGTGCGACAGGGTGGGAACACCGGGGAGCTGTTTTTT
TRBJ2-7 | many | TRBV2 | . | CASSGGYEQYF | TGTGCCAGCAGTGGGGGCTACGAGCAGTACTTC
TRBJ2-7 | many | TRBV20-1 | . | CSARSSGSYEQYF | TGCAGTGCTAGATCGAGCGGCTCCTACGAGCAGTACTTC
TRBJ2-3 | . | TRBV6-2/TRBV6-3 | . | CASTRTSGTSTDTQYF | TGTGCCAGCACCCGAACCTCCGGGACAAGCACAGATACGCAGTATTTT
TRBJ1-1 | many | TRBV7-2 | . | CASSLRVGGLDEAFF | TGTGCCAGCAGCTTAAGGGTGGGAGGGCTTGATGAAGCTTTCTTT
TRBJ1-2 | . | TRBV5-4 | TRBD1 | CASSPGDSYCTF | TGTGCCAGCAGCCCTGGGGACAGTTACTGCACCTTC
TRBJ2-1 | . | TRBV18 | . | CASSPASSDEQFF | TGTGCCAGCTCACCCGCTAGCTCGGATGAGCAGTTCTTC
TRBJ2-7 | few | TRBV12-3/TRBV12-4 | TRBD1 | CASSNRGLGAYEQYF | TGTGCCAGCAGTAACAGGGGCCTGGGAGCCTACGAGCAGTACTTC
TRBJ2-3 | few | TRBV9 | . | CASREVSDTQYF | TGTGCCAGCAGGGAGGTGTCAGATACGCAGTATTTT
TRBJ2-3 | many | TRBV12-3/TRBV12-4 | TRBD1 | CASSDEGTGASGDTQYF | TGTGCCAGCAGTGATGAAGGGACAGGGGCTTCTGGAGATACGCAGTATTTT
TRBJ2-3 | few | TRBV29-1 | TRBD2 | CSVEDLYPGLAGGRFTDTQYF | TGCAGCGTTGAAGATCTCTACCCGGGACTAGCGGGAGGGAGGTTCACAGATACGCAGTATTTT
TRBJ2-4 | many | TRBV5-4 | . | CASSSQGSTNIQYF | TGTGCCAGCAGCTCCCAGGGGTCCACGAACATTCAGTACTTC
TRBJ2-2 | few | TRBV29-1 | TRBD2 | CSTITSGRSGELFF | TGCAGCACTATAACTAGCGGGAGATCCGGGGAGCTGTTTTTT
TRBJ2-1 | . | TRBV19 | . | CASIDSGFRGNEQFF | TGTGCCAGTATCGACAGCGGGTTCAGGGGGAATGAGCAGTTCTTC
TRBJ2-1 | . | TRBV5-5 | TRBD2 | CASSLAGGFNEQFF | TGTGCCAGCAGCTTAGCGGGAGGGTTCAATGAGCAGTTCTTC
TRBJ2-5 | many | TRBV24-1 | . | CATSHGARETQYF | TGTGCCACCAGTCACGGGGCGAGAGAGACCCAGTACTTC
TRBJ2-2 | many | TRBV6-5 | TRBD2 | CASSYPRETTGELFF | TGTGCCAGCAGTTACCCGCGGGAGACCACCGGGGAGCTGTTTTTT
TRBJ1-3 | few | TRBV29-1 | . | CSVSPGFGNTIYF | TGCAGCGTATCCCCGGGGTTCGGAAACACCATATATTTT
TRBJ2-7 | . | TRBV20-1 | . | CSASRQGESTYEQYF | TGCAGTGCTAGTAGGCAGGGAGAGTCTACCTACGAGCAGTACTTC
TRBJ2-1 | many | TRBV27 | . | CASSSLKSGSPSYNEQFF | TGTGCCAGCAGCTCCCTAAAAAGCGGTAGCCCTTCCTACAATGAGCAGTTCTTC